This entry features one T cell receptor beta chain sequence. Its antigen is still unknown. Deep-level settings were used for running the assay. Method: immunoSEQ multiplex PCR; TCRdb's copy keeps in-frame clones and lacks some. The data show nearly 500,000 clones, about three quarters seen once. The data belong to a study of shared clonotypes between healthy human individuals. General observations from the study: Limited genetic and exposure-history diversity came from having few donors.

Material: PBMCs. The source is a woman in her thirties or forties in good health. Some clones in this sample may be carry-over from other donors' samples.

The CDR3 DNA reads TGTGCCAGTAGTATAGACCAGACAGCATATGGCTACACCTTC. Protein product: CASSIDQTAYGYTF. V usage is TRBV19 and J usage is TRBJ1-2; tentative D call: TRBD1 (5 bases). The CDR3 spans 14 residues. V was clipped by 0 bases and J by 5 bases, with 10 bases between them. Germline CDR1 LNHDA, CDR2 SQIVND (reference sequence).